Given below is one T cell receptor beta chain in context. The sample originates from a study of T-cell memory formation after mild COVID-19. Study summary: Clusters were largely donor specific.

TCRdb processed the 5' RACE reads anew with MiXCR; each CDR3 protein has one entry. The profile shows 310,000 or so distinct CDR3 sequences, roughly 15% of them singletons. This CDR3 is built from 14 residues. CDR1 PRHDT and CDR2 FYEKMQ come from the germline V gene (reference sequence). V shed 5 bases and J 7 bases; nucleotides not matched to a gene: 8. This clonotype was sampled from a man in his late teens or twenties who had mild COVID-19 (a few samples of this study predate the infection). Cell type and time point are not known. Sample: PBMCs or a T cell subset sorted from them (not recorded which). The chain uses TRBV13 and TRBJ1-2, with 9 bases matching TRBD1. The CDR3: CASSNPGQGRGYTF. CDR3 bases: TGTGCCAGCAGCAATCCGGGACAGGGTCGTGGCTACACCTTC.